The clone carrying this T cell receptor (beta chain) was recorded once. The data belong to a study of T cell responses to AZD1222 COVID-19 vaccine. The CDR3 has 19 amino acids. J gave up 4 bases and V 0 bases, and 16 bases lay outside the gene matches. CDR1 is MGHRA and CDR2 is YSYEKL in the germline V gene. Method: immunoSEQ multiplex PCR; TCRdb's copy keeps in-frame clones and lacks some. This table has about 88,000 clones, approximately 88% appearing once. The V gene is TRBV4-1, the J gene TRBJ2-3; 7 positions agree with TRBD1. The TCR comes from an adult who received the AZD1222 COVID-19 vaccine. The sample here was peripheral blood, taken 28 days after the second AZD1222 dose. The CDR3 reads CASSQDWGFDRADPDTQYF. The CDR3 nucleotides are TGCGCCAGCAGCCAAGATTGGGGATTCGACAGGGCTGATCCAGATACGCAGTATTTT.